This entry is about one T cell receptor (beta chain). The sample holds one count of this clone. The specificity of this receptor is unknown. No base quality information exists; no much larger clone differs at one position. Libraries were constructed by the immunoSEQ multiplex PCR assay. A mixture of 60 forward primers for TCR Vbeta segments and 13 reverse primers for TCR Jbeta segments was used in the multiplex PCR. A multiplex PCR assay on genomic DNA amplified the CDR3 region of rearranged TCR beta genes. On the Illumina HiSeq System, the amplified TCR beta libraries were sequenced as 87-base-pair reads. The authors' pipeline ran thus. In a later analysis, tens of millions of unique TCR beta chains were counted across the approximately 670 repertoires, and roughly 11 million of these chains were shared by at least two donors. To remove PCR and sequencing errors, raw reads were error-corrected and collapsed into unique sequences using a nearest-neighbor algorithm that merged closely related sequences. V, D and J gene segments were assigned by aligning CDR3 sequences to IMGT reference sequences. For a sequence to be retained, a match of at least six nucleotides was required to both a V gene segment and a J gene segment. A rearrangement counted as productive if the CDR3 had no stop codons and remained in frame with V and J, and every other rearrangement counted as non-productive. Following IMGT convention, CDR3 was defined as the stretch from the second conserved V-encoded cysteine to the conserved J-encoded phenylalanine. The earlier analysis of 550 to 650 of the donors excluded any sequence lacking an unambiguous match to a single V gene segment. An earlier analysis of several hundred of the donors called V segments functional above 56.7% productive rearrangements and segregating when the between-donor standard deviation exceeded 5%. A statistical classification framework was built for diagnosing cytomegalovirus status from the catalog of TCR beta chain sequences. A later analysis assigned V and J genes by comparing TCR nucleotide sequences with IMGT/GENE-DB human TR gene sequences. Using the TCRdist pipeline, a later analysis assigned CDR3 sequences along with most-parsimonious VDJ recombination scenarios. In a later analysis, every TCR beta chain was defined by the combination of its CDR3 amino acid sequence and its V-gene family, and reads without a unique V-gene family were dropped. As a way to deal with suspected cross-contamination and a sequencing artifact, a later analysis dropped 640 or so nucleotide sequences that were highly shared and had low generation probability. A later analysis calculated a clonal expansion index for each public chain from normalized within-repertoire ranks of inferred template counts. A later analysis computed generation probabilities with a VDJ recombination model fitted to out-of-frame rearrangements, and checked the results against IGoR. In a later analysis, hypergeometric tests were used to score TCR-TCR, TCR-HLA and TCR-CMV co-occurrence, with a repertoire-size bias correction applied to TCR pairs. False discovery rates were estimated in a later analysis by permuting HLA or CMV assignments 20 times. A later analysis grouped co-occurring TCRs with DBSCAN, adding TCRdist sequence similarity when clustering within HLA-allele-positive subsets. For co-occurrence clustering, repertoires with fewer than 30,000 or more than 120,000 public chains were excluded, along with several repertoires with anomalous nucleotide sharing. Sourced from immuneACCESS, this table was stored by TCRdb with only in-frame sequences that have V and J called. A share of the clones is absent; for the studies checked, an unresolved V gene accounts for under half, and the remainder has no known explanation. V and J calls and clone size are given by that table; D and trimming were obtained from the DNA. The sample profile shows under 200,000 clones; around four fifths of them were found once. The ten largest clones take up 2.5% to 4% of the sample.

The data were obtained in a study of cytomegalovirus exposure and HLA in healthy donors (dated by TCRdb to 2017 to 2019). Background on the whole study: An earlier analysis of fewer than 750 of the donors reported 276 Gb of sequence data and 100 million to 120 million unique TCR beta sequences obtained from 150 million to 200 million T cells. Roughly 300 gigabases of sequencing data and approximately 85 million unique TCR sequences were included in an early release covering 500 to 750 HLA-typed donors. The genetic ancestry cluster associated with self-reported Caucasian donors included 80% to 90% of the 398 genotyped donors. The study aimed to test whether signatures of past pathogen exposure could be identified by cataloging public T cell receptors. The study used immunosequencing to profile the T cell repertoires of 600 to 850 subjects and linked those repertoires to cytomegalovirus serostatus. Along with the roughly 700-subject first cohort, a separate validation cohort of over a hundred different subjects was used. To predict cytomegalovirus infection status, the study brought together high-throughput TCR immunosequencing, statistical association of individual TCRs with disease status, and machine learning. A later analysis re-examined previously published TCR beta repertoires from hundreds of donors and added high-resolution HLA genotyping to investigate patterns of TCR occurrence. Rather than using new phenotypic data, the later analysis identified candidate immune exposures from TCR beta sequences and from how often those sequences occurred across donors. An earlier analysis of some 500 of the donors applied high-throughput TCR beta sequencing to assess whether each TCR beta V gene segment acted as functional or pseudogenic. Donor age, sex, ethnicity and CMV serostatus were compiled together with the repertoire data. A later genetic analysis used genome-wide SNP genotypes for about three fifths of the 666 donors, treating that subset as a discovery cohort. All discovery cohort repertoires had been generated on a single sequencing platform. Class I and class II HLA loci were covered by the typing at four-digit resolution. The number of donors typed differed by locus, with roughly 629-640 for A, B, C, DRB1 and DQB1, 522 for DQA1, about 610 for DPA1, and around 460 for DPB1. Several DR-DQ haplotypes were treated as single units for association and clustering because of strong linkage in the cohort. On average, around 240,000 unique TCR beta nucleotide sequences were sequenced per donor among 300 to 500 genotyped donors of the cohort, with roughly 19% of those sequences being non-productive.

The cohort comprised more than 550 healthy bone marrow donors. Cohort members were all nominally healthy when sampled, although unrecorded immune exposures were likely present. The donor was CMV seronegative and belonged to the group of over 300 seronegative cohort members. A peripheral blood sample was collected from each donor, and TCR beta sequencing was performed on peripheral blood mononuclear cells. The Qiagen DNeasy Blood Extraction Kit was used to extract genomic DNA from the blood cell samples. Overall study outcomes, separate from this receptor: Most TCR sequences were seen in very few donors, while some public TCRs were found in many individuals. It was suggested by the authors that the approach could potentially be generalized to other disease states and immunological phenotypes. The presence/absence analyses assumed that sequencing depth was roughly uniform across donors, and that assumption may not be true. Because counts were too low, more than 15 rarely observed V segments, including chromosome 9 orphons, were excluded from the earlier analysis of around 640 of the donors. The classifier was reported to diagnose cytomegalovirus status with high specificity and sensitivity in both the original cohort and the validation cohort. A further reported finding was that TCR beta sequences accurately predicted the HLA-A and HLA-B alleles for most subjects in the first cohort. A later genetic analysis reported fewer N-insertions in productive TCRs among donors in an Asian-associated ancestry cluster than the roughly 700-donor mean. In a later analysis, most CMV-associated TCR beta chains were found to appear HLA-restricted, with HLA associations seemingly driven largely by CMV exposure. Correlated functional status among segregating V segments might be attributable to linkage disequilibrium, but an unknown experimental factor could not be ruled out. A later analysis reported that several top co-occurrence clusters appeared linked to parvovirus B19, influenza, CMV and Epstein-Barr virus. The only immune exposure information available for the cohort was CMV serostatus. When HLA alleles, especially DR and DQ, strongly co-occurred, TCR associations were difficult to assign to individual alleles. Specific HLA alleles were associated with 18,000 or so TCR beta sequences at a false discovery rate of 0.05 in a later analysis. In a later genetic analysis, a missense DCLRE1C variant was associated with V-gene and J-gene trimming of TCR beta chains, and the association was replicated in an independent cohort. In vitro tests confirmed that a few of the cytomegalovirus-associated TCR beta chains recognize cytomegalovirus antigens. In a later analysis, TCR association rates were found to vary across HLA loci, with the most associated TCRs seen for DRB1 alleles and the fewest for HLA-C alleles. A group of highly shared sequence variants was considered likely to be a technical artifact of the sequencing pipeline. In an earlier analysis of around 500 of the donors, most TCR beta V segments appeared in productive rearrangements about 87% or about 30% of the time, broadly matching IMGT annotations. In this cohort, only TCR beta chains were sequenced, and detectable features were limited by the absence of alpha or paired-chain data. The study listed approximately 150 TCR beta chains as associated with cytomegalovirus. Because HLA typing was missing for some donors at each locus, association tests included only the typed subset. Some IMGT-functional V segments, including TRBV6-2 and TRBV6-3, could not be told apart with the 87-base-pair reads, so those segments were excluded. A later analysis found that HLA-associated TCR beta chains were more clonally expanded and had lower generation probabilities than equally common non-associated chains.

The CDR3 covers 12 residues, taking in both the cysteine and the phenylalanine. Only CDR3 DNA is held: 36 bases, read in frame from base 1. Trimming at the junction amounts to 6 bases on V and 5 bases on J, and the germline ends lie 10 bases apart. From the germline V gene (reference sequence), CDR1 is LNHDA and CDR2 is SQIVND. The TCR sequence derives from a female donor in good health and CMV-seronegative. Rearrangement joined TRBV19 to TRBJ2-5; the D gene remains uncertain. Sequencing was carried out using PBMCs. The nucleotide sequence is TGTGCCAGTAGCCAAGTCGGGGAGACCCAGTACTTC. It encodes CASSQVGETQYF.